These 26 T cell receptor beta chains originate from one sample sequenced in a study of T-cell reconstitution after alpha-beta-depleted transplantation in children. Unique molecular identifiers were used to barcode this TCRbeta library. In TCRdb, the PCR reads were re-called with MiXCR into one record per CDR3 protein. The profile covers some 400,000 distinct CDR3 sequences, with around 20% appearing a single time and 3% to 4.5% taken by the ten largest. Sequencing was performed on PBMCs from the stem cell graft donor, taken from the stem cell graft. The receptors were gathered from a human donor who donated a stem cell graft to a child with acute myeloid leukemia.

This clonotype was recorded a few times. The chain employs TRBV4-1 and TRBJ2-7; D ambiguous. Germline loops: CDR1 MGHRA, CDR2 YSYEKL. CDR3 length: 13 residues. V was clipped by 2 bases and J by 5 bases, with 10 bases between them. The CDR3 DNA sequence: TGCGCCAGCAGCCAACTAGTGTCGAACGAGCAGTACTTC. It specifies CASSQLVSNEQYF.

V is TRBV12-3 or TRBV12-4 and J is TRBJ1-4, with a possible D match to TRBD1 (5 bases). Trimming shortened V by 3 bases and J by 15 bases, and 11 bases separated the two germline ends. The CDR3 has 11 amino acids. The chain's CDR3 is CASSLEQVLFF. The CDR3 DNA sequence: TGTGCCAGCAGTTTGGAACAGGTTTTGTTTTTT.

The chain recombines TRBV6-1 with TRBJ1-5, with 10 bases that match TRBD1. Trimming removed 5 bases from V and 6 bases from J; junction bases left unmatched: 4. The CDR3 is 14 residues long. Germline V lookup: CDR1 MNHNS, CDR2 SASEGT. The CDR3 sequence is CASSPDRGLQPQHF. The CDR3 DNA sequence: TGTGCCAGCAGTCCCGACAGGGGGCTTCAGCCCCAGCATTTT.

This clonotype showed up just a few times. The rearrangement links TRBV11-2 to TRBJ2-1, with D perhaps matching TRBD2 (6 bases). Germline CDR1 is SGHAT and CDR2 is FQNNGV. The V end lost 4 bases, the J end lost 9 bases, and 10 bases lay between the germline ends. This CDR3 has 12 residues. The CDR3 reads CASSSMEGEQFF. CDR3 nucleotides: TGTGCCAGCAGCTCGATGGAGGGTGAGCAGTTCTTC. Combining the CDR3 with reference TRBV11-2 and TRBJ2-1 gives the whole variable domain EAGVAQSPRYKIIEKRQSVAFWCNPISGHATLYWYQQILGQGPKLLIQFQNNGVVDDSQLPKDRFSAERLKGVDSTLKIQPAKLEDSAVYLCASSSMEGEQFFGPGTRLTVL.

A few counts support this clonotype. This chain links TRBV4-3 with TRBJ2-7; TRBD2 matches at 11 bases. The CDR3 has 16 amino acids. Trimming removed 4 bases from V and 7 bases from J; junction bases left unmatched: 12. The germline gives CDR1 LGHNA, CDR2 YSLEER. The CDR3 coding sequence is TGCGCCAGCAGCCGGTCCACACCGGGGACTAGCGGTGAGCAGTACTTC. This encodes CASSRSTPGTSGEQYF.

This clonotype has more than one count but fewer than ten. The chain combines TRBV25-1 with TRBJ2-7, with D unclear. This CDR3 contains 14 residues. V was clipped by 5 bases and J by 6 bases, with 17 bases between them. Germline CDR1 is MGHDK and CDR2 is SYGVNS. CDR3 in DNA: TGTGCCAGCAGTCCCATACAGAGAGGTGGCGAGCAGTACTTC. Amino acids: CASSPIQRGGEQYF.

This chain connects TRBV28 to TRBJ2-1; 8 bases match TRBD2. V dropped 1 base and J dropped 0; count of bases not matched to a gene: 5. CDR3 size: 17 residues. CDR1 and CDR2 from the germline V gene are MDHEN and SYDVKM. CDR3 amino acids: CASSLLTSGNSYNEQFF. The CDR3, as DNA: TGTGCCAGCAGTTTATTAACTAGCGGAAACTCCTACAATGAGCAGTTCTTC.

The CDR3 here is CSARPKGGWDEKLFF. The CDR3 nucleotides are TGCAGTGCTAGACCGAAGGGGGGATGGGATGAAAAACTGTTTTTT. V is TRBV20-1 and J is TRBJ1-4, with D perhaps matching TRBD1 (6 bases). Germline assignment: CDR1 DFQATT and CDR2 SNEGSKA (reference sequence). Between the trimmed V and J ends, which lost 2 bases and 6 bases, there was a span of 16 bases. The CDR3 has 15 residues.

This clonotype showed up many times. The rearrangement uses TRBV20-1 and TRBJ1-4; a possible D gene is TRBD1 (6 bases). Germline CDR1 reads DFQATT; CDR2 reads SNEGSKA (reference sequence). V was shortened by 0 bases and J by 5 bases, with 7 bases between the two germline ends. CDR3 length: 13 amino acids. The CDR3 nucleotides are TGCAGTGCTAGAGAGGGGGCGAATGAAAAACTGTTTTTT. Its translation is CSAREGANEKLFF.

The chain uses TRBV4-1 and TRBJ2-3, with 13 bases that match TRBD2. Germline V gene data show CDR1 as MGHRA and CDR2 as YSYEKL. The CDR3 covers 17 residues. The trim removed 1 base at V and 3 bases at J, leaving 4 bases unmatched. CDR3 nucleotides: TGCGCCAGCAGCCAAGGTCAGACTAGCGGGAGGACAGATACGCAGTATTTT. Protein sequence: CASSQGQTSGRTDTQYF.

The table lists this clonotype with a count of one. The rearrangement uses TRBV27 and TRBJ1-5, with D perhaps TRBD1 (5 bases). This CDR3 comprises 15 residues. Trimming removed 1 base at V and 3 bases at J, with 10 bases between. Germline CDR1 and CDR2: MNHEY and SMNVEV (reference sequence). The CDR3 spells CASSLYRHYNQPQHF. The CDR3 bases are TGTGCCAGCAGTTTATACAGGCATTACAATCAGCCCCAGCATTTT.

V gene TRBV4-1 combines with J gene TRBJ2-6; D perhaps matches TRBD1 (6 bases). The germline V and J ends were trimmed by 5 bases and 2 bases, with 13 bases remaining between them. The CDR3 is made up of 16 amino acids. Looked up from germline, CDR1 is MGHRA and CDR2 is YSYEKL. The CDR3 coding sequence is TGCGCCAGCAGCTACGCACAGGGTCCTGGGGCCAACGTCCTGACTTTC. This gives the protein CASSYAQGPGANVLTF.

The V and J genes are TRBV7-8 and TRBJ2-7; D remains ambiguous. Trimming took off 1 base at V and 6 bases at J, with 7 bases between the two ends. This CDR3 has 12 residues. Germline CDR1 is SGHVS and CDR2 is FQNEAQ. DNA of the CDR3: TGTGCCAGCAGCTTAGATACCCCCGAGCAGTACTTC. Protein sequence: CASSLDTPEQYF.

This clonotype showed up many times. The chain is built from TRBV7-2 and TRBJ2-7; no definite D call. CDR1 is SGHTA and CDR2 is FQGNSA in the germline V gene. V lost 5 bases and J 3 bases, leaving 8 bases between the germline ends. This CDR3 spans 12 amino acids. The CDR3 bases are TGTGCCAGCAGCGCGGACCTCTACGAGCAGTACTTC. This encodes CASSADLYEQYF.

The chain joins TRBV29-1 to TRBJ2-3; 8 bases line up with TRBD2. The V segment lost 6 bases and the J segment 2 bases; nucleotides outside the gene matches: 4. CDR3 length: 13 amino acids. Looked up from germline, CDR1 is SQVTM and CDR2 is ANQGSEA. The DNA for the CDR3 is TGCAGCGTACTAGCGGCCTTCACAGATACGCAGTATTTT. This translates into CSVLAAFTDTQYF.

The chain combines TRBV12-3 or TRBV12-4 with TRBJ1-2; no definite D call. This CDR3 has 13 amino acids. With 1 base removed from V and 8 bases from J, the gap between germline ends came to 11 bases. The CDR3 is CASSLVSGYGYTF. In DNA form, the CDR3 reads TGTGCCAGCAGTTTAGTCTCGGGTTACGGCTACACCTTC.

This rearrangement joins TRBV2 to TRBJ2-1, with a possible D match to TRBD2 (5 bases). Germline V gives CDR1 SNHLY, CDR2 FYNNEI. This CDR3 has 13 residues. The V gene lost 6 bases and the J gene lost 8 bases, with 14 bases spanning the gap. In DNA form, the CDR3 reads TGTGCCAGCAGGGGCTTGGACTCAGATGAGCAGTTCTTC. This translates into CASRGLDSDEQFF.

V and J are TRBV5-1 and TRBJ1-2; TRBD1 agrees at 10 bases. The CDR3 length is 15 residues. Germline lookup yields CDR1 SGHRS and CDR2 YFSETQ. The J segment lost 5 bases and the V segment lost 4 bases, leaving 8 bases of the junction unmatched. CDR3 region: CASSQPRTGGYGYTF. CDR3 coding DNA: TGCGCCAGCAGCCAGCCGAGGACAGGGGGATATGGCTACACCTTC.

This rearrangement joins TRBV12-3 or TRBV12-4 to TRBJ1-5, with 7 positions matching TRBD1. Trimming cost V 2 bases and J 7 bases; bases outside gene matches: 11. The CDR3 runs to 16 residues. The CDR3 region is CASSLTTDRAVQPQHF. DNA for the CDR3: TGTGCCAGCAGTTTAACGACTGACAGGGCAGTACAGCCCCAGCATTTT.

This clonotype was counted ten times or more. This chain joins TRBV29-1 and TRBJ1-1; D might be TRBD1 (5 bases). Germline V gene data show CDR1 as SQVTM and CDR2 as ANQGSEA. The CDR3 is made up of 13 amino acids. Trimming shortened V by 5 bases and J by 1 base, and 11 bases separated the two germline ends. CDR3 protein: CSVSRAENTEAFF. In nucleotides, the CDR3 is TGCAGCGTTTCCAGGGCAGAGAACACTGAAGCTTTCTTT.

There are many counts of this clonotype. The V gene is TRBV10-3, the J gene TRBJ2-5; D is perhaps TRBD1 (6 bases). V gave up 0 bases and J gave up 5 bases, with 13 bases separating them. This CDR3 contains 15 residues. CDR1 and CDR2 (germline): ENHRY, SYGVKD. This CDR3 is CAISESDRLVETQYF. CDR3 coding DNA: TGTGCCATCAGTGAGTCCGACAGGTTGGTGGAGACCCAGTACTTC.

This chain connects TRBV6-5 to TRBJ1-5; D is perhaps TRBD1 (6 bases). Germline V gene data show CDR1 as MNHEY and CDR2 as SVGAGI. The ends were cut back, 0 bases at V and 5 bases at J, with 14 bases in the middle. This CDR3 has 16 amino acids. The CDR3: CASSYSTGGRYQPQHF. The CDR3 DNA is TGTGCCAGCAGTTACTCTACTGGGGGGCGGTATCAGCCCCAGCATTTT.

The sample holds a few counts of this clonotype. The chain uses TRBV12-3 or TRBV12-4 and TRBJ2-7; weak D call: TRBD2 (5 bases). V was pared by 6 bases and J by 2 bases, with 17 bases between. CDR3 length: 15 amino acids. The CDR3 loop is CASSSSDLQTYEQYF. For the CDR3, the DNA is TGTGCCAGCAGCTCCTCGGACTTGCAGACCTACGAGCAGTACTTC.

This clonotype came up a few times. The chain joins TRBV5-1 to TRBJ1-3; D may be TRBD1 (6 bases). This CDR3 spans 16 amino acids. Per germline, CDR1 SGHRS and CDR2 YFSETQ. Between the trimmed V and J ends, which lost 0 bases and 4 bases, there was a span of 14 bases. The CDR3 region is CASSLGPTGGGNTIYF. CDR3 bases: TGCGCCAGCAGCTTGGGACCGACAGGTGGAGGAAACACCATATATTTT.

This clonotype was counted ten times or more. This rearrangement joins TRBV5-6 to TRBJ2-7, with a weak D call TRBD1 (6 bases). This CDR3 comprises 18 residues. V gave up 4 bases and J gave up 2 bases, with 25 bases separating them. The germline V gene encodes CDR1 SGHDT and CDR2 YYEEEE. This CDR3 reads CASSLNPGTPNSAYEQYF. The CDR3 region has the DNA TGTGCCAGCAGCCTGAACCCCGGGACACCTAACTCAGCCTACGAGCAGTACTTC.

The chain has TRBV10-3 and TRBJ2-1; 12 bases match TRBD2. Germline CDR1 ENHRY, CDR2 SYGVKD. V was pared by 10 bases and J by 4 bases, with 5 bases of the junction left unmatched. The CDR3 has 14 amino acids. The CDR3 spells CATRGTSGYNEQFF. CDR3 bases: TGTGCCACCAGGGGGACTAGCGGGTACAATGAGCAGTTCTTC.